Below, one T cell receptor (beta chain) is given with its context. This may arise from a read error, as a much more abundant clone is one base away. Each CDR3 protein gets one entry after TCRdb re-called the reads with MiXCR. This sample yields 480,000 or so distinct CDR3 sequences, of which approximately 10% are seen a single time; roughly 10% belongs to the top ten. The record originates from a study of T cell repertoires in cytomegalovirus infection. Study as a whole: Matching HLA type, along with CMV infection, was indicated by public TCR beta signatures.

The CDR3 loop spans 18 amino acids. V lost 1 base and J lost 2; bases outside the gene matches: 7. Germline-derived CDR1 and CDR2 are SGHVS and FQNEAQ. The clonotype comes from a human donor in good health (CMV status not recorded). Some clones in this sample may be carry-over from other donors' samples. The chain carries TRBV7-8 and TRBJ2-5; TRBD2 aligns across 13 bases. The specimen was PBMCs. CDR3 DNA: TGTGCCAGCAGCTTAGGTGCGGGACTAGCGGGGTCTCAAGAGACCCAGTACTTC. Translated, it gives CASSLGAGLAGSQETQYF.